This T cell receptor (beta chain) was identified in a study of blood T cell repertoires in COVID-19. On the study more broadly: Collection of acute and convalescent COVID-19 samples took place in the United States, Italy and Spain. In each case, the material was cDNA or gDNA derived from T cells, B-cell-depleted T cells, or PBMCs.

CDR3 length: 14 amino acids. J was trimmed by 4 bases and V by 10 bases; bases with no gene match: 7. CDR1 and CDR2 from the germline V gene are SGHAT and FQNNGV. In the original workflow: Amplified reference gene primers provided the basis for estimating nucleated cell counts. Produced via immunoSEQ multiplex PCR; TCRdb's table is partial and in-frame only. Clone size and V and J calls were adopted from that table, with D and trimming inferred from the DNA. The table has about 78,000 clones, roughly 91% seen once; the top ten hold around 0.93%. The rearrangement links TRBV11-2 to TRBJ2-1; 10 nucleotides line up with TRBD2. The sample was peripheral blood. This receptor was identified in a woman between 50 and 59 years old in a cohort sampled during active COVID-19. CDR3 DNA sequence: TGTGCCACCCAAGCGGGAGGGGTATACAATGAGCAGTTCTTC. This gives the protein CATQAGGVYNEQFF.